This T cell receptor (beta chain) is drawn from a study of cytomegalovirus exposure and HLA in healthy donors (dated by TCRdb to the late 2010s). About the investigation overall: In an earlier analysis of 450 to 750 of the donors, 250 to 350 Gb of sequence data and 90 million to 120 million unique TCR beta sequences from about 179 million T cells were reported. A later genetic analysis took genome-wide SNP genotypes for 398 of the 666 donors and used that subset as a discovery cohort. Four or five DR-DQ haplotypes were handled as single units for association and clustering because linkage in the cohort was strong. Around 330 gigabases of sequencing data and around 80 million unique TCR sequences made up an early release that covered 500 to 700 HLA-typed donors. Among approximately 370 genotyped donors of the cohort, an average of roughly 230,000 unique TCR beta nucleotide sequences was sequenced per donor, of which about 19% were non-productive. High-throughput TCR immunosequencing, statistical association of individual TCRs with disease status, and machine learning were combined to predict cytomegalovirus infection status. Of the 398 genotyped donors, approximately 80% fell in the genetic ancestry cluster associated with self-reported Caucasian donors. In addition to the first cohort of 666 subjects, a separate validation cohort of over 90 different subjects was used. Rather than using new phenotypic data, the later analysis identified candidate immune exposures from TCR beta sequences and from how often those sequences occurred across donors. The number of typed donors differed by locus: roughly 629-640 for A, B, C, DRB1 and DQB1; 500 to 550 for DQA1; approximately 600 for DPA1; and around 450 for DPB1. An earlier analysis of more than 450 of the donors used high-throughput TCR beta sequencing to judge whether each TCR beta V gene segment behaved as functional or pseudogenic. A later analysis re-examined previously published TCR beta repertoires from hundreds of donors and added high-resolution HLA genotyping to investigate patterns of TCR occurrence. Donor age, sex, ethnicity and CMV serostatus were collected together with the repertoire data. The study was designed to test whether signatures of past pathogen exposure could be identified by cataloging public T cell receptors. HLA typing covered class I and class II loci at four-digit resolution. The study used immunosequencing to profile the T cell repertoires of about 670 subjects and linked those repertoires to cytomegalovirus serostatus. Every discovery cohort repertoire had been produced on one sequencing platform.

The research as a whole found: In a later analysis, HLA-associated TCR beta chains showed more clonal expansion and lower generation probabilities than non-associated chains that were equally common. Because HLA typing was missing for some donors at each locus, association tests included only the typed subset. The classifier was reported to diagnose cytomegalovirus status with high specificity and sensitivity in both the original and validation cohorts. In a later analysis, the rate of TCR association differed among HLA loci, with DRB1 alleles having the most associated TCRs and HLA-C alleles having the fewest. The only immune exposure information available for the cohort was CMV serostatus. Linkage disequilibrium might explain the correlated functional status among segregating V segments, but an unknown experimental factor could not be ruled out. Across donors, most TCR sequences were observed very rarely, whereas some public TCRs were present in many individuals. Assigning TCR associations to individual alleles was difficult when HLA alleles, especially DR and DQ, strongly co-occurred. In vitro tests confirmed that a few of the cytomegalovirus-associated TCR beta chains recognize cytomegalovirus antigens. Some IMGT-functional V segments, including TRBV6-2 and TRBV6-3, could not be distinguished by the 87-base-pair reads and were therefore excluded. A later genetic analysis associated a missense DCLRE1C variant with V-gene and J-gene trimming of TCR beta chains, and an independent cohort replicated the association. Sequencing depth was assumed to be roughly uniform across donors in the presence/absence analyses, though that assumption may not hold. A later analysis associated 16,951 TCR beta sequences with specific HLA alleles at a false discovery rate of 0.05. A group of highly shared sequence variants was considered likely to be a technical artifact of the sequencing pipeline. A total of 150 or so TCR beta chains were listed by the study as associated with cytomegalovirus. Only TCR beta chains were sequenced in this cohort, and the absence of alpha or paired-chain data limited detectable features. A later analysis reported that several top co-occurrence clusters appeared linked to parvovirus B19, influenza, CMV and Epstein-Barr virus. Most CMV-associated TCR beta chains appeared to be HLA-restricted in a later analysis, and the HLA associations seemed to be driven largely by CMV exposure. Because counts were too low, fewer than 20 rarely observed V segments, including chromosome 9 orphons, were excluded from the earlier analysis of several hundred of the donors. A further reported finding was that TCR beta sequences accurately predicted the HLA-A and HLA-B alleles for most subjects in the first cohort. Broadly in line with IMGT annotations, most TCR beta V segments showed up in productive rearrangements about 87% or about 30% of the time in an earlier analysis of a few hundred of the donors. According to a later genetic analysis, donors in an Asian-associated ancestry cluster had fewer N-insertions in productive TCRs than the approximately 650-donor mean. It was suggested by the authors that the approach could potentially be generalized to other disease states and immunological phenotypes.

The cohort consisted of 666 healthy bone marrow donors. All cohort members were sampled while nominally healthy, although unrecorded immune exposures were likely present. The donor was CMV seropositive and belonged to the group of 250 to 300 seropositive cohort members. Every donor gave a peripheral blood sample, and the peripheral blood mononuclear cells from that sample were used for TCR beta sequencing. Genomic DNA extraction from the blood cell samples was performed with the Qiagen DNeasy Blood Extraction Kit. The CDR3, cysteine through phenylalanine, is 17 amino acids long. The only DNA kept is the CDR3, 51 bases in frame from the first base. Based on the germline V gene (reference sequence), the CDR1 and CDR2 sequences are GTSNPN and SVGIG. V trim: 3 bases; J trim: 6 bases; unmatched bases: 17. Receptor amplification or capture employed the immunoSEQ multiplex PCR assay. For the multiplex PCR, a mixture combining 60 forward primers for TCR Vbeta segments and 13 reverse primers for TCR Jbeta segments was used. Amplification of the CDR3 region of rearranged TCR beta genes was performed with a multiplex PCR assay on genomic DNA. Amplified TCR beta libraries were sequenced as 87-base-pair reads on the Illumina HiSeq System. The source study handled its data this way. In a later analysis, tens of millions of unique TCR beta chains were counted across the approximately 670 repertoires, and roughly 9.9 million of these chains were shared by at least two donors. To remove PCR and sequencing errors, raw reads were error-corrected and collapsed into unique sequences using a nearest-neighbor algorithm that merged closely related sequences. To assign V, D and J gene segments, CDR3 sequences were aligned to IMGT reference sequences. For a sequence to be retained, at least a six-nucleotide match to both a V gene segment and a J gene segment was required. A rearrangement counted as productive if the CDR3 had no stop codons and remained in frame with V and J, and every other rearrangement counted as non-productive. CDR3 was defined by IMGT convention, running from the second conserved V-encoded cysteine to the conserved J-encoded phenylalanine. The earlier analysis of approximately 590 of the donors excluded any sequence lacking an unambiguous match to a single V gene segment. An earlier analysis of under 750 of the donors called V segments functional above 56.7% productive rearrangements and segregating when the between-donor standard deviation exceeded 5%. A statistical classification framework was built for diagnosing cytomegalovirus status from the catalog of TCR beta chain sequences. V and J gene assignment, in a later analysis, came from comparing TCR nucleotide sequences with IMGT/GENE-DB human TR gene sequences. The TCRdist pipeline was used in a later analysis to assign CDR3 sequences and most-parsimonious VDJ recombination scenarios. In a later analysis, every TCR beta chain was defined by the combination of its CDR3 amino acid sequence and its V-gene family, and reads without a unique V-gene family were dropped. To address suspected cross-contamination and a sequencing artifact, a later analysis removed around 590 highly shared, low-generation-probability nucleotide sequences. For each public chain, a later analysis derived a clonal expansion index from normalized ranks of inferred template counts within each repertoire. A later analysis computed generation probabilities with a VDJ recombination model fitted to out-of-frame rearrangements, and checked the results against IGoR. Hypergeometric tests were used in a later analysis to score TCR-TCR, TCR-HLA and TCR-CMV co-occurrence, with a repertoire-size bias correction applied to the TCR pairs. A later analysis estimated false discovery rates by permuting HLA or CMV assignments 20 times. In a later analysis, co-occurring TCRs were grouped with DBSCAN, and TCRdist sequence similarity was added when clustering was performed within HLA-allele-positive subsets. For co-occurrence clustering, repertoires with fewer than 30,000 or more than 120,000 public chains were excluded, along with four or five repertoires with anomalous nucleotide sharing. TCRdb carries this immuneACCESS record with in-frame sequences only. Its versions omit some clonotypes, under half of them owing to an unresolved V gene in the studies checked, with the rest unexplained. That table supplies the V and J calls and clone size; D and trimming were determined from the DNA. This sample gives about 110,000 clones in total; 69% of them show up just once. The ten largest clonotypes hold about 5.5% of the sample.

Of note for this clone: Its recognized antigen is unknown. Per-base quality was not reported, and no clone a single base away is much larger than it.

This chain is built from TRBV30 and TRBJ2-3; 8 central nucleotides agree with TRBD2. The sequencing sample was made of PBMCs. The TCR sequence derives from a woman in her seventies in good health and CMV-seropositive. CDR3 sequence: CAWSNWPGIAGSDTQYF. The nucleotides read TGTGCCTGGAGCAATTGGCCCGGGATAGCGGGGTCGGATACGCAGTATTTT.